These T cell receptor beta chains were read from a single sample in a study of blood T cell repertoires in COVID-19. Sequencing was performed with immunoSEQ multiplex PCR; in TCRdb, only in-frame clones are kept and a portion is missing. The data contain 180,000 or so clones, approximately 86% of them seen just once; the ten biggest clones take up 0.99%. The sequencing sample was made of peripheral blood. The source is a man aged 18 to 35 with acute or convalescent COVID-19. Both conserved end residues are part of each CDR3. The order of the fields is D gene, V gene, J gene, CDR3 protein, CDR3 DNA. The D gene is left open where the match is weak.

D: TRBD1; V: TRBV19; J: TRBJ2-1; CDR3: CASRTGSSYNEQFF; DNA: TGTGCCAGTAGGACAGGGAGCTCCTACAATGAGCAGTTCTTC
D: TRBD1; V: TRBV18; J: TRBJ1-1; CDR3: CASSPDRGPEAFF; DNA: TGTGCCAGCTCTCCGGACAGGGGGCCTGAAGCTTTCTTT
D: TRBD2; V: TRBV19; J: TRBJ2-7; CDR3: CASSQMGRLAGNTYEQYF; DNA: TGTGCCAGTAGCCAGATGGGCAGACTAGCGGGGAACACCTACGAGCAGTACTTC
D: TRBD1; V: TRBV19; J: TRBJ2-2; CDR3: CASTRRTGSPGELFF; DNA: TGTGCCAGTACCCGAAGGACAGGCTCCCCCGGGGAGCTGTTTTTT
D: NA; V: TRBV7-9; J: TRBJ2-7; CDR3: CASSFRDNSYEQYF; DNA: TGTGCCAGCAGCTTCCGGGACAACTCCTACGAGCAGTACTTC
D: TRBD1; V: TRBV7-6; J: TRBJ1-4; CDR3: CASSLLAGQVSGLFF; DNA: TGTGCCAGCAGCTTACTGGCTGGACAGGTATCGGGACTGTTTTTT
D: NA; V: TRBV7-8; J: TRBJ1-1; CDR3: CASSRTGNTEAFF; DNA: TGTGCCAGCAGTCGTACAGGGAACACTGAAGCTTTCTTT
D: TRBD1; V: TRBV7-2; J: TRBJ2-7; CDR3: CASSYGQDWYEQYF; DNA: TGTGCCAGCAGCTACGGACAGGATTGGTACGAGCAGTACTTC
D: TRBD1; V: TRBV6-5; J: TRBJ1-2; CDR3: CATMGQDIYGYTF; DNA: TGTGCCACTATGGGACAGGATATCTATGGCTACACCTTC
D: TRBD1; V: TRBV7-9; J: TRBJ1-2; CDR3: CASSKDRGIYGYTF; DNA: TGTGCCAGCAGCAAAGACAGGGGGATATATGGCTACACCTTC
D: NA; V: TRBV3-1/TRBV3-2; J: TRBJ1-2; CDR3: CASSRDSGNYGYTF; DNA: TGTGCCAGCAGCCGGGATAGCGGCAACTATGGCTACACCTTC
D: NA; V: TRBV14; J: TRBJ1-4; CDR3: CASSPRGPNEKLFF; DNA: TGTGCCAGCAGCCCCCGCGGGCCTAATGAAAAACTGTTTTTT
D: NA; V: TRBV7-2; J: TRBJ2-3; CDR3: CASSLVSGPRTDTQYF; DNA: TGTGCCAGCAGCTTAGTATCAGGGCCTCGCACAGATACGCAGTATTTT
D: TRBD1; V: TRBV10-2; J: TRBJ2-5; CDR3: CASSAIRDRSYQETQYF; DNA: TGCGCCAGCAGTGCAATCCGGGACAGATCGTACCAAGAGACCCAGTACTTC
D: TRBD1; V: TRBV2; J: TRBJ2-1; CDR3: CASKSTGTAYNEQFF; DNA: TGTGCCAGCAAATCAACAGGGACAGCCTACAATGAGCAGTTCTTC
D: NA; V: TRBV3-1/TRBV3-2; J: TRBJ1-5; CDR3: CASSQAGNQPQHF; DNA: TGTGCCAGCAGCCAAGCAGGGAATCAGCCCCAGCATTTT
D: TRBD2; V: TRBV5-1; J: TRBJ2-3; CDR3: CASSPGLANTDTQYF; DNA: TGCGCCAGCAGCCCGGGACTAGCAAACACAGATACGCAGTATTTT
D: TRBD1; V: TRBV14; J: TRBJ1-1; CDR3: CASSQIYRGTEAFF; DNA: TGTGCCAGCAGCCAAATATACAGGGGGACTGAAGCTTTCTTT
D: TRBD1; V: TRBV7-3; J: TRBJ1-1; CDR3: CASSLSPGGQTEAFF; DNA: TGTGCCAGCAGCTTATCCCCAGGGGGTCAAACTGAAGCTTTCTTT
D: NA; V: TRBV11-2; J: TRBJ2-1; CDR3: CASSFPGTYNEQFF; DNA: TGTGCCAGCAGCTTTCCGGGGACCTACAATGAGCAGTTCTTC
D: TRBD1; V: TRBV3-1/TRBV3-2; J: TRBJ2-5; CDR3: CASSLGQGMKETQYF; DNA: TGTGCCAGCAGCCTAGGACAGGGTATGAAGGAGACCCAGTACTTC
D: NA; V: TRBV18; J: TRBJ1-1; CDR3: CASSTRQGKLNTEAFF; DNA: TGTGCCAGCTCTACGCGGCAGGGGAAGCTGAACACTGAAGCTTTCTTT
D: NA; V: TRBV6-4; J: TRBJ2-3; CDR3: CASSVQGADTQYF; DNA: TGTGCCAGCAGTGTGCAGGGCGCAGATACGCAGTATTTT
D: TRBD2; V: TRBV5-4; J: TRBJ2-1; CDR3: CASSLTAGAFSNEQFF; DNA: TGTGCCAGCAGCCTCACAGCGGGGGCGTTCAGCAATGAGCAGTTCTTC
D: TRBD1; V: TRBV7-9; J: TRBJ2-3; CDR3: CASSPGQGASTDTQYF; DNA: TGTGCCAGCAGCCCAGGACAGGGGGCGAGCACAGATACGCAGTATTTT
D: TRBD1; V: TRBV2; J: TRBJ1-2; CDR3: CASKEWDRSSYTF; DNA: TGTGCCAGCAAGGAGTGGGACAGATCTAGCTACACCTTC